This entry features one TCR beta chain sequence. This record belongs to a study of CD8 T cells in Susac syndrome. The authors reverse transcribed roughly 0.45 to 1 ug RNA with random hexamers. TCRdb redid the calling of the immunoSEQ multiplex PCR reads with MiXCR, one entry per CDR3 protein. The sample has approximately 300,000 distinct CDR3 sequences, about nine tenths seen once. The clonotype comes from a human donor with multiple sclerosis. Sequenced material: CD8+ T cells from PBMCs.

CDR3 in amino acids: CASSVDPKPDTQYF. CDR3 in DNA: TGTGCCAGCAGCGTAGACCCTAAGCCGGATACGCAGTATTTT. The genes are TRBV9 and TRBJ2-3, with no clear D. CDR3 length: 14 residues. V lost 0 bases to trimming and J lost 6 bases, with 11 bases between them. CDR1 and CDR2 (germline): SGDLS, YYNGEE.